This T cell receptor beta chain was observed in a study of spatial heterogeneity in lung cancer. Study-wide background: The average appearance count of each unique TCR and UMI combination in raw reads was more than eight. Study-level points and caveats: In tumors, expanded intratumoral alpha and beta TCR counts tracked mutation counts. Coverage of tumor T cells, by estimate, reached around 7.5% for alpha chains and over 12% for beta chains.

The library protocol tagged each TCR cDNA with a unique molecular identifier. One entry per CDR3 protein results from TCRdb running MiXCR on the 5' RACE reads. This table holds 13,000 to 15,000 distinct CDR3 sequences, 4.7% found once. Germline V CDR1 and CDR2: MNHEY, SVGEGT. V shed 6 bases and J shed 5 bases, with 15 bases lying between them. CDR3 length: 14 residues. About this clonotype: The antigen remains unidentified. This beta chain lies outside the target of a library built for alpha chains; its clone size means little.

As for time point: sample taken at primary tumor resection. Whole RNA, which was extracted from tumor, nontumor lung tissue or frozen PBMC, was sequenced without any cell sorting. Source: lung tumor tissue, taken at surgery. This chain joins TRBV6-2 or TRBV6-3 and TRBJ2-3; D remains ambiguous. This sequence originates from a female donor with early-stage non-small cell lung cancer. CDR3 DNA sequence: TGTGCCAGCAGCATAAGTTGGTCCCAAGATACGCAGTATTTT. Translating it yields CASSISWSQDTQYF.